These 5 T cell receptor beta chains were sequenced from one sample in a study of CD8 T cells in Susac syndrome. An input of roughly 0.5 to 1 ug of RNA was subjected to reverse transcription using random hexamers. TCRdb fed the immunoSEQ multiplex PCR reads into MiXCR, producing one record per CDR3 protein. This table holds approximately 150,000 distinct CDR3 sequences, approximately 93% found once. The material sequenced was CD4+ T cells from PBMCs. These receptors were collected from a human donor in good health.

This chain joins TRBV29-1 and TRBJ2-1, with TRBD2 matching 12 bases. Trimming cost V 5 bases and J 0 bases; bases outside gene matches: 5. CDR1 SQVTM and CDR2 ANQGSEA come from the germline V gene. This CDR3 has 16 residues. The CDR3 loop is CSVRGLAGSSYNEQFF. CDR3 bases: TGCAGCGTTCGCGGACTAGCGGGATCCTCCTACAATGAGCAGTTCTTC.

This chain connects TRBV10-2 to TRBJ2-7, with 7 bases aligning to TRBD1. With 10 bases clipped from V and 0 bases from J, the junction kept 6 bases outside the gene matches. The CDR3 loop spans 13 amino acids. Germline V lookup: CDR1 WSHSY, CDR2 SAAADI. CDR3 protein: CATQGDLSYEQYF. DNA of the CDR3: TGCGCCACCCAGGGGGACCTCTCCTACGAGCAGTACTTC.

For the CDR3, the DNA is TGTGCCAGCGGGGGGGTGATGGCGGGGGAGTACCAAGAGACCCAGTACTTC. It translates to CASGGVMAGEYQETQYF. The chain employs TRBV5-6 and TRBJ2-5, with TRBD2 identical over 7 bases. CDR1 and CDR2 from the germline V gene are SGHDT and YYEEEE. With V trimmed by 7 bases and J by 0 bases, 15 bases remained unmatched. This CDR3 is built from 17 residues.

V usage is TRBV15 and J usage is TRBJ1-4, with D unclear. Germline V lookup: CDR1 LNHNV, CDR2 YYDKDF (reference sequence). The length of the CDR3 is 19 residues. The germline V and J ends were trimmed by 0 bases and 5 bases, with 22 bases remaining between them. CDR3 loop: CATSRDQISPYNPNEKLFF. Written as DNA, the CDR3 is TGTGCCACCAGCAGAGATCAAATCAGCCCTTACAATCCGAATGAAAAACTGTTTTTT.

V and J are TRBV5-6 and TRBJ2-1, with TRBD1 matching 9 bases. With 4 bases clipped from V and 5 bases from J, the junction kept 7 bases outside the gene matches. This CDR3 has 15 residues. The V gene's germline CDR1 is SGHDT and CDR2 YYEEEE. CDR3 sequence: CASSVLWDRDNEQFF. The DNA for the CDR3 is TGTGCCAGCAGCGTGCTTTGGGACAGGGACAATGAGCAGTTCTTC. Looking up the rest from reference TRBV5-6 and TRBJ2-1 gives the full variable domain: DAGVTQSPTHLIKTRGQQVTLRCSPKSGHDTVSWYQQALGQGPQFIFQYYEEEERQRGNFPDRFSGHQFPNYSSELNVNALLLGDSALYLCASSVLWDRDNEQFFGPGTRLTVL.